In this sample, the clone carrying this T cell receptor beta chain turned up many times. Its antigen is still unknown. Unique molecular identifiers tagged the TCRbeta library. TCRdb re-analysed the PCR reads in MiXCR, keeping a single row per CDR3 protein. The sample lists tens of thousands of distinct CDR3 sequences; about 50% were seen once. Germline V CDR1 and CDR2: SGDLS, YYNGEE. The length of the CDR3 is 15 residues. Trimming cost V 4 bases and J 3 bases, with 15 bases left between them. The sample belongs to a study of T-cell reconstitution after alpha-beta-depleted transplantation in children. Study-level points and caveats: Surviving recipient T cells and thymic progenitors underlay high day-60 TCRbeta diversity in some patients. Expanded graft clones numbering several hundred reportedly gave rise to alpha-beta T cells about two months after transplant.

The source material was peripheral blood, sampled before TCRalphabeta/CD19-depleted stem cell transplant. The sequence derives from a boy less than two years old with SCID, due to receive a stem cell transplant. This sequence joins TRBV9 and TRBJ2-3; weak D call: TRBD1 (5 bases). The CDR3 loop reads CASSSRAAGTDTQYF. As DNA, the CDR3 is TGTGCCAGCAGCAGCAGGGCGGCCGGAACAGATACGCAGTATTTT.